The 28 T cell receptor beta chains presented below share a single source sample, sequenced in a study of T cells in Graves' hyperthyroidism and ophthalmopathy. The investigators amplified TCR beta CDR3 regions from RNA transcripts. First-round RT-PCR of the TCR CDR3 relied on the HTBI primer set. TCRdb used MiXCR to reprocess the multiplex PCR reads, holding one entry per CDR3 protein. The profile covers roughly 800,000 distinct CDR3 sequences, with roughly 40% appearing a single time and approximately 8.7% taken by the ten largest. Sequencing was carried out using blood. The receptors originated from a man between 18 and 35 years old with Graves' hyperthyroidism.

This clonotype was counted many times. The chain combines TRBV29-1 with TRBJ1-5; D uncertain. CDR1 is SQVTM and CDR2 is ANQGSEA in the germline V gene. CDR3 length equals 11 residues. V lost 8 bases to trimming and J lost 0 bases, with 5 bases between them. The CDR3 sequence: CSSISNQPQHF. In DNA form, the CDR3 reads TGCAGCAGCATTAGCAATCAGCCCCAGCATTTT. Full variable domain (outside the CDR3, taken from reference TRBV29-1 and TRBJ1-5): SAVISQKPSRDICQRGTSLTIQCQVDSQVTMMFWYRQQPGQSLTLIATANQGSEATYESGFVIDKFPISRPNLTFSTLTVSNMSPEDSSIYLCSSISNQPQHFGDGTRLSIL.

This clonotype has ten or more counts. The gene calls are TRBV7-2 and TRBJ1-1; TRBD1 is a possible D gene (5 bases). CDR1 is SGHTA and CDR2 is FQGNSA in the germline V gene. CDR3 length equals 14 residues. The ends were cut back, 6 bases at V and 4 bases at J, with 15 bases in the middle. In nucleotides, the CDR3 is TGTGCCAGCAGTCGGGACGGGGTGAGCACTGAAGCTTTCTTT. It codes for CASSRDGVSTEAFF.

Worth noting for this clonotype: A junction boundary mismatches the germline segment, possibly from a read error. The chain uses TRBV5-1 and TRBJ2-2, with D possibly TRBD1 on 5 matching bases. From germline, CDR1 is SGHRS and CDR2 YFSETQ. This CDR3 comprises 12 residues. The CDR3 nucleotides read TGTGCCAGCAGCTTGGGGCAGGGGGAGCTGTTTTTT. It codes for CASSLGQGELFF.

CDR3 DNA sequence: TGTGCCAGCAGAAATGTTCGGGGTGCAGCCCACGAGCAGTACTTC. Its protein is CASRNVRGAAHEQYF. The chain links TRBV11-2 to TRBJ2-7; possible D gene TRBD2, 5 bases. Trimming shortened V by 6 bases and J by 5 bases, and 20 bases separated the two germline ends. The V gene's germline CDR1 is SGHAT and CDR2 FQNNGV. This CDR3 comprises 15 residues.

This clonotype was seen more than once but under ten times. The chain combines TRBV14 with TRBJ2-1; 9 nucleotides line up with TRBD1. This CDR3 is 16 amino acids long. CDR1 is SGHDN and CDR2 is FVKESK in the germline V gene. V was pared by 4 bases and J by 7 bases, with 11 bases of the junction left unmatched. CDR3 nucleotides: TGTGCCAGCAGCCTCCCCCGTGAGGACAGGGGAAATGAGCAGTTCTTC. As protein: CASSLPREDRGNEQFF.

The V and J genes are TRBV12-3 or TRBV12-4 and TRBJ1-4; 9 bases line up with TRBD1. Germline trimming cut 6 bases from V and 6 bases from J; bases unmatched to any gene: 11. The CDR3 runs 16 residues. In DNA, the CDR3 is TGTGCCAGCAGAAAGGCCCGGGACAGGGAGGATGAAAAACTGTTTTTT. It encodes CASRKARDREDEKLFF.

This clonotype was seen repeatedly, ten times or more. This chain links TRBV20-1 with TRBJ1-2; possible D gene TRBD1, 5 bases. This CDR3 is built from 13 residues. Germline V gene sequence: CDR1 DFQATT, CDR2 SNEGSKA (reference sequence). Deletions cut 5 bases from V and 8 bases from J, with 18 bases between. The CDR3 protein is CSAPTGQGYGYTF. Here the CDR3 DNA reads TGCAGTGCTCCAACGGGGCAGGGCTACGGCTACACCTTC.

This clonotype has at least ten counts. The chain links TRBV7-8 to TRBJ1-2; weak D call: TRBD1 (6 bases). V was cut by 1 base and J by 10 bases, with 10 bases left in between. CDR3 length equals 12 residues. Germline lookup yields CDR1 SGHVS and CDR2 FQNEAQ. The CDR3 nucleotides read TGTGCCAGCAGCTTAGGTACAGGGTACTACACCTTC. Its translation is CASSLGTGYYTF.

This clonotype was seen at least ten times. The V call is TRBV7-9, the J call TRBJ1-2; D unresolved. The germline V gene encodes CDR1 SEHNR and CDR2 FQNEAQ (reference sequence). V lost 0 bases, J lost 3 bases, and 5 bases lay in between. The CDR3 spans 13 residues. CDR3 sequence reads: CASSLASYYGYTF. The CDR3 DNA reads TGTGCCAGCAGCTTAGCCAGTTACTATGGCTACACCTTC.

Points on this clonotype: With a much larger clone just one base away, this may be a read error. The chain recombines TRBV2 with TRBJ2-7; either TRBD1 or TRBD2 may supply D (5 bases each). The germline V gene has CDR1 SNHLY and CDR2 FYNNEI. This CDR3 is built from 12 residues. CDR3 sequence reads: CASRGDRYEQHF. In DNA form, the CDR3 reads TGTGCCAGCAGGGGGGACCGCTACGAGCAGCACTTC.

Ten or more counts support this clonotype. This chain uses TRBV15 with TRBJ1-1; weak D call: TRBD1 (5 bases). Germline V lookup: CDR1 LNHNV, CDR2 YYDKDF (reference sequence). The CDR3 runs to 14 residues. V was shortened by 5 bases and J by 1 base, with 11 bases between the two germline ends. CDR3 DNA: TGTGCCACCAGCGCGGGACCGGGGAACACTGAAGCTTTCTTT. Its protein is CATSAGPGNTEAFF.

The table lists this clonotype with a few counts. V is TRBV5-1 and J is TRBJ1-1; D unresolved. V was pared by 0 bases and J by 0 bases, with 9 bases between. The CDR3 totals 15 residues. Germline CDR1 is SGHRS and CDR2 is YFSETQ. The CDR3 DNA is TGCGCCAGCAGCTTGGCCATGGGATTGAACACTGAAGCTTTCTTT. It specifies CASSLAMGLNTEAFF. Variable domain in full (rest from reference TRBV5-1 and TRBJ1-1): KAGVTQTPRYLIKTRGQQVTLSCSPISGHRSVSWYQQTPGQGLQFLFEYFSETQRNKGNFPGRFSGRQFSNSRSEMNVSTLELGDSALYLCASSLAMGLNTEAFFGQGTRLTVV.

V is TRBV29-1 and J is TRBJ2-2; D may be TRBD2 (5 bases). Germline V gene lookup returns CDR1 SQVTM and CDR2 ANQGSEA. The CDR3 runs 14 residues. Trimming shortened V by 2 bases and J by 7 bases, and 14 bases separated the two germline ends. CDR3 coding DNA: TGCAGCGTTGAAAAACCCCCCGGGGTCGGGGAGCTGTTTTTT. Its translation: CSVEKPPGVGELFF.

Of note for this clonotype: No conserved phenylalanine or tryptophan is present at the end of the CDR3, so a read error is the likely explanation. The limits of the CDR3 on the DNA are not certain, so only TCRdb's listed CDR3 is given. This chain connects TRBV7-2 to TRBJ2-5. The germline gives CDR1 SGHTA, CDR2 FQGNSA. Counting both end residues, the CDR3 totals 12 amino acids. The CDR3 spells CASSPRSADVSI.

This clonotype occurred a few times. This sequence joins TRBV7-2 and TRBJ1-2, with D possibly being TRBD1 (5 bases). Germline V gene sequence: CDR1 SGHTA, CDR2 FQGNSA. The CDR3 loop spans 15 amino acids. V was pared by 6 bases and J by 6 bases, with 20 bases between. The CDR3 coding sequence is TGTGCCAGCAGGCCAGGTTATCAGGGCGTTCATGGCTACACCTTC. Its translation is CASRPGYQGVHGYTF.

This clonotype was seen a handful of times. The V gene is TRBV27, the J gene TRBJ2-7, with D maybe TRBD1 (7 bases). CDR3 length equals 17 residues. Germline assignment: CDR1 MNHEY and CDR2 SMNVEV (reference sequence). Trimming removed 6 bases from V and 2 bases from J, with 23 bases in between. Written as DNA, the CDR3 is TGTGCCAGCAGCCGGAATCCAGGCGGGACAGAGACCTACGAGCAGTACTTC. This codes for CASSRNPGGTETYEQYF.

Of note for this clonotype: A read error may explain this, as a much larger clone is one base away. This rearrangement joins TRBV29-1 to TRBJ2-2; D is perhaps TRBD1 (5 bases). The CDR3 has 15 amino acids. Germline CDR1 SQVTM, CDR2 ANQGSEA. CDR3 nucleotides: TGCAGCGTTGGGGGCCGCTCTAGGAACACCCGGGAGCTGTTTTTT. Protein: CSVGGRSRNTRELFF.

V and J are TRBV20-1 and TRBJ2-5; D call uncertain. The ends were cut back, 1 base at V and 5 bases at J, with 11 bases in the middle. Germline V gives CDR1 DFQATT, CDR2 SNEGSKA (reference sequence). This CDR3 spans 13 amino acids. CDR3 sequence (DNA): TGCAGTGCTAGAGCACAAGGGATGGAGACCCAGTACTTC. Protein: CSARAQGMETQYF.

For this clonotype: A read error is possible here, since a much larger clone lies one base away. V usage is TRBV20-1 and J usage is TRBJ1-2, with 9 bases aligning to TRBD1. Per germline, CDR1 DFQATT and CDR2 SNEGSKA (reference sequence). The CDR3 length is 12 residues. The CDR3 here is CGAADRGYGYTF. The CDR3 DNA follows: TGCGGTGCTGCCGACAGGGGGTATGGCTACACCTTC.

Ten or more counts support this clonotype. V usage is TRBV10-3 and J usage is TRBJ1-5, with D perhaps matching TRBD1 (6 bases). CDR1 is ENHRY and CDR2 is SYGVKD in the germline V gene. Trimming removed 8 bases at V and 3 bases at J, with 14 bases between. The CDR3 covers 14 residues. CDR3 sequence: CAISTDRNNQPQHF. The CDR3 DNA reads as TGTGCCATCTCCACGGACAGAAACAATCAGCCCCAGCATTTT.

In its sample, this clonotype was seen once. J is TRBJ1-6 and V is TRBV2, with 9 bases lining up with TRBD1. CDR3 size: 14 residues. Germline V CDR1 and CDR2: SNHLY, FYNNEI. V was clipped by 10 bases and J by 8 bases; unmatched bases: 9. CDR3 loop: CATLRTGAYSPLHF. The CDR3 bases are TGTGCCACCCTAAGGACAGGGGCTTATTCACCCCTCCACTTT.

With regard to this clonotype: A much larger clone differs from this one at a single base, so this may be a read error. The V and J genes are TRBV10-3 and TRBJ2-7; TRBD2 matches 9 bases. The CDR3 is 16 amino acids. Germline lookup yields CDR1 ENHRY and CDR2 SYGVKD. The CDR3, as DNA: TGTGCCGTCAGTGAGCCGGGACTAGCATCGACCTACGAGCAGTACTTC. Its protein is CAVSEPGLASTYEQYF.

V is TRBV7-8 and J is TRBJ1-1; TRBD1 is a possible D gene (5 bases). Between the trimmed V and J ends, which lost 5 bases and 3 bases, there was a span of 13 bases. Germline CDR1 is SGHVS and CDR2 is FQNEAQ. CDR3 length equals 14 residues. The chain's CDR3 is CASSVGDRYTEAFF. CDR3 nucleotides: TGTGCCAGCAGCGTAGGGGACCGCTACACTGAAGCTTTCTTT.

CDR3 in DNA: TGTGCCAGCAGCGTAGTATGGGACACCTCGGACACCGGGGAGCTGTTTTTT. Encoded protein: CASSVVWDTSDTGELFF. This chain joins TRBV9 and TRBJ2-2; D possibly corresponds to TRBD1 (6 bases). The CDR3 length is 17 residues. Trimming took off 0 bases at V and 3 bases at J, with 15 bases between the two ends. CDR1 is SGDLS, CDR2 YYNGEE, per germline.

This clonotype was seen ten or more times. V gene TRBV10-3 combines with J gene TRBJ1-1; D possibly corresponds to TRBD1 (6 bases). Germline CDR1 and CDR2: ENHRY and SYGVKD. Trimming pared 4 bases from V and 7 bases from J, leaving 16 bases between. The CDR3 totals 14 residues. This CDR3 is CAISGAQGTNEAFF. For the CDR3, the DNA is TGTGCCATCAGTGGGGCACAAGGGACAAATGAAGCTTTCTTT.

The V gene is TRBV4-1, the J gene TRBJ1-5, with a possible D match to TRBD1 (5 bases). With 0 bases removed from V and 3 bases from J, the gap between germline ends came to 9 bases. The CDR3 sequence is 15 residues long. Germline V gene data show CDR1 as MGHRA and CDR2 as YSYEKL. The chain's CDR3 is CASSQDGGNNQPQHF. CDR3 bases: TGCGCCAGCAGCCAAGATGGGGGTAACAATCAGCCCCAGCATTTT.

This clonotype was detected many times. The J gene is TRBJ2-5, the V gene TRBV9, with D possibly being TRBD2 (6 bases). CDR3 length: 15 amino acids. Trimming took off 3 bases at V and 2 bases at J, with 14 bases between the two ends. In germline, CDR1 is SGDLS, CDR2 YYNGEE. In DNA, the CDR3 is TGTGCCAGCAGCGCTCGCGGAGGGGCTCAAGAGACCCAGTACTTC. Translated, it gives CASSARGGAQETQYF.

The V gene is TRBV25-1, the J gene TRBJ2-5; 10 bases fit TRBD2. Germline V gene sequence: CDR1 MGHDK, CDR2 SYGVNS. The CDR3 is 16 amino acids. V lost 3 bases and J lost 0; bases outside the gene matches: 4. CDR3: CASSDALAGDQETQYF. In nucleotides, the CDR3 is TGTGCCAGCAGTGATGCCCTAGCGGGGGACCAAGAGACCCAGTACTTC.